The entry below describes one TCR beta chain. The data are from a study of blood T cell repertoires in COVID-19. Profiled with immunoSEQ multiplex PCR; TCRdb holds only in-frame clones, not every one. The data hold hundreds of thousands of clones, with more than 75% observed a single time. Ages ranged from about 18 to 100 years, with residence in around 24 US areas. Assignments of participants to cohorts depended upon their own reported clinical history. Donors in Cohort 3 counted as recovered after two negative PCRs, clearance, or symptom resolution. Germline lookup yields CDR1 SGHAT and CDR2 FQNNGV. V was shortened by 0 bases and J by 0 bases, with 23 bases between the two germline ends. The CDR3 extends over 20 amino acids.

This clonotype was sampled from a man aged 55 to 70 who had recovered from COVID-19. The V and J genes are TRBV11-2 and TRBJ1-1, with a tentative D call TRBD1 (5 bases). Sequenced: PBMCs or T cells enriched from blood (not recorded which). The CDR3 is CASSLELGREGSVMNTEAFF. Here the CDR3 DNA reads TGTGCCAGCAGCTTAGAGTTGGGCAGGGAGGGGTCTGTAATGAACACTGAAGCTTTCTTT.